A few counts support the clone carrying this T cell receptor (beta chain). This entry is derived from a study of T-cell reconstitution after alpha-beta-depleted transplantation in children. Preparing the TCRbeta library involved the use of unique molecular identifiers. A single record per CDR3 protein comes from TCRdb applying MiXCR to the PCR reads. This table holds just over 350,000 distinct CDR3 sequences, approximately 12% found once. This CDR3 comprises 14 residues. Trimming removed 8 bases from V and 4 bases from J, with 17 bases in between. CDR1 and CDR2 from the germline V gene are SEHNR and FQNEAQ (reference sequence).

Sequences were derived from PBMCs, sampled from the stem cell graft. This clonotype was obtained from a human donor who donated a stem cell graft to a child with Fanconi anemia. The chain employs TRBV7-9 and TRBJ1-1; no reliable D call. The CDR3 nucleotides are TGTGCCAGCGGTTTCGGGAGTCCGGGCACTGAAGCTTTCTTT. It is translated as CASGFGSPGTEAFF. The variable domain in full, completed from reference TRBV7-9 and TRBJ1-1, reads DTGVSQNPRHKITKRGQNVTFRCDPISEHNRLYWYRQTLGQGPEFLTYFQNEAQLEKSRLLSDRFSAERPKGSFSTLEIQRTEQGDSAMYLCASGFGSPGTEAFFGQGTRLTVV.